This entry lists 18 T cell receptor beta chains sequenced from one sample in a study of early T cells in non-severe SARS-CoV-2 infection. A single record per CDR3 protein comes from TCRdb applying MiXCR to the 5' RACE reads. The sample shows approximately 27,000 distinct CDR3 sequences, roughly 6.1% of them seen only once. The sequenced sample consisted of whole blood. These receptors originate from an adult who was a healthcare worker with PCR-confirmed SARS-CoV-2 infection or an uninfected control (not recorded which).

Many counts were recorded for this clonotype. The CDR3 region is CASSTGGALFGHEQYF. The CDR3 DNA sequence: TGTGCCAGCAGTACAGGGGGCGCCCTGTTTGGCCACGAGCAGTACTTC. The chain links TRBV27 to TRBJ2-7; 9 bases align to TRBD1. The length of the CDR3 is 16 residues. V lost 5 bases to trimming and J lost 5 bases; unmatched junction nucleotides: 13. Germline V gene sequence: CDR1 MNHEY, CDR2 SMNVEV (reference sequence).

This clonotype was counted many times. V usage is TRBV2 and J usage is TRBJ2-2, with D possibly matching TRBD1 (7 bases). CDR3 length: 15 amino acids. Trimming shortened V by 4 bases and J by 7 bases, and 16 bases separated the two germline ends. Germline V gene lookup returns CDR1 SNHLY and CDR2 FYNNEI. DNA of the CDR3: TGTGCCAGCAGTGGGAGGGGGCCCGGGATCGGGGAGCTGTTTTTT. Translating gives CASSGRGPGIGELFF. Based on the CDR3 plus reference TRBV2 and TRBJ2-2, the full variable domain is EPEVTQTPSHQVTQMGQEVILRCVPISNHLYFYWYRQILGQKVEFLVSFYNNEISEKSEIFDDQFSVERPDGSNFTLKIRSTKLEDSAMYFCASSGRGPGIGELFFGEGSRLTVL.

This clonotype was recorded at least ten times. This chain joins TRBV6-1 and TRBJ2-7; no reliable D call. The CDR3 length is 13 residues. Germline values: CDR1 MNHNS, CDR2 SASEGT. V was shortened by 6 bases and J by 6 bases, with 15 bases between the two germline ends. CDR3 nucleotides: TGTGCCAGCAGCTCCCATGGGGATAGCGAGCAGTACTTC. Its translation: CASSSHGDSEQYF.

This clonotype showed up many times. The chain links TRBV5-6 to TRBJ2-7, with 7 bases matching TRBD1. The length of the CDR3 is 16 residues. Germline CDR1 is SGHDT and CDR2 is YYEEEE. The J segment lost 0 bases and the V segment lost 0 bases, leaving 6 bases of the junction unmatched. The CDR3 region is CASSLVGTALSYEQYF. Here the CDR3 DNA reads TGTGCCAGCAGCTTGGTGGGGACAGCCCTCTCCTACGAGCAGTACTTC. Complete variable domain (other parts from reference TRBV5-6 and TRBJ2-7): DAGVTQSPTHLIKTRGQQVTLRCSPKSGHDTVSWYQQALGQGPQFIFQYYEEEERQRGNFPDRFSGHQFPNYSSELNVNALLLGDSALYLCASSLVGTALSYEQYFGPGTRLTVT.

This clonotype was seen many times. This chain uses TRBV20-1 with TRBJ2-3; TRBD1 matches 7 bases. The CDR3 contains 14 residues. Germline V gene lookup returns CDR1 DFQATT and CDR2 SNEGSKA (reference sequence). V gave up 2 bases and J gave up 0 bases; unmatched junction bases: 2. In DNA, the CDR3 is TGCAGTGCTAGACAGGGGGACAGCACAGATACGCAGTATTTT. The encoded protein is CSARQGDSTDTQYF.

This clonotype came up many times. The chain joins TRBV5-1 to TRBJ2-7; D is perhaps TRBD1 (5 bases). CDR1 and CDR2 from the germline V gene are SGHRS and YFSETQ. The CDR3 loop spans 14 amino acids. V lost 0 bases to trimming and J lost 5 bases, with 12 bases between them. In DNA, the CDR3 is TGCGCCAGCAGCTTGGTCCAGGGAATCAACGAGCAGTACTTC. It specifies CASSLVQGINEQYF.

Ten or more counts support this clonotype. The CDR3: CASSRAPGSQYF. CDR3 nucleotides: TGTGCCAGCAGCCGGGCACCGGGATCGCAGTACTTC. This chain joins TRBV7-8 and TRBJ2-7, with TRBD2 as a possible D gene (5 bases). V was shortened by 5 bases and J by 9 bases, with 14 bases between the two germline ends. This CDR3 has 12 amino acids. In germline, CDR1 is SGHVS, CDR2 FQNEAQ.

This clonotype appeared many times. The CDR3 nucleotides are TGCAGTGCTAGCCCTAGCGGAAGTAAGGGGAATGAGCAGTTCTTC. This sequence encodes CSASPSGSKGNEQFF. The chain carries TRBV20-1 and TRBJ2-1; 7 bases fit TRBD2. The CDR3 consists of 15 residues. Germline loops: CDR1 DFQATT, CDR2 SNEGSKA (reference sequence). With V trimmed by 3 bases and J by 7 bases, 12 bases remained unmatched.

This clonotype was recorded at least ten times. J is TRBJ2-1 and V is TRBV29-1; D remains unclear. Looked up from germline, CDR1 is SQVTM and CDR2 is ANQGSEA. The CDR3 extends over 11 amino acids. V gave up 4 bases and J gave up 4 bases, with 5 bases separating them. The CDR3 region is CSVAPYNEQFF. As DNA, the CDR3 is TGCAGCGTTGCCCCTTACAATGAGCAGTTCTTC.

This clonotype has a count of ten or more. The chain carries TRBV18 and TRBJ2-7, with TRBD2 identical over 9 bases. The germline gives CDR1 KGHSH, CDR2 LQKENI. The V and J ends lost 3 bases and 3 bases, in that order; junction bases with no gene match: 6. This CDR3 is 15 amino acids long. CDR3 DNA: TGTGCCAGCTCACCTCCGGGACTAGCCTTCTACGAGCAGTACTTC. Protein sequence: CASSPPGLAFYEQYF. Looking up the rest from reference TRBV18 and TRBJ2-7 gives the full variable domain: NAGVMQNPRHLVRRRGQEARLRCSPMKGHSHVYWYRQLPEEGLKFMVYLQKENIIDESGMPKERFSAEFPKEGPSILRIQQVVRGDSAAYFCASSPPGLAFYEQYFGPGTRLTVT.

At least ten counts were recorded for this clonotype. The chain couples TRBV11-1 to TRBJ2-1; D unclear. V lost 5 bases to trimming and J lost 0 bases, with 14 bases between them. The CDR3 contains 16 residues. Germline assignment: CDR1 SGHAT and CDR2 FQDESV (reference sequence). The CDR3 sequence is CASSLRSPSSYNEQFF. The CDR3 region has the DNA TGTGCCAGCAGCCTAAGGAGTCCGAGCTCCTACAATGAGCAGTTCTTC. Together with reference TRBV11-1 and TRBJ2-1, the CDR3 gives the full variable domain: EAEVAQSPRYKITEKSQAVAFWCDPISGHATLYWYRQILGQGPELLVQFQDESVVDDSQLPKDRFSAERLKGVDSTLKIQPAELGDSAMYLCASSLRSPSSYNEQFFGPGTRLTVL.

Notes on this clonotype: Since a much larger clone is just one base distant, this may be a read error. The CDR3 here is CACSPPGGWQETQYF. CDR3 nucleotide sequence: TGTGCCTGCAGTCCCCCAGGGGGCTGGCAAGAGACCCAGTACTTC. The V gene is TRBV28, the J gene TRBJ2-5; TRBD1 matches at 8 bases. This CDR3 is built from 15 residues. The germline V gene encodes CDR1 MDHEN and CDR2 SYDVKM.

V usage is TRBV2 and J usage is TRBJ1-6; D unclear. Germline CDR1 reads SNHLY; CDR2 reads FYNNEI. Trimming took off 8 bases at V and 11 bases at J, with 4 bases between the two ends. CDR3 length: 9 residues. CDR3 in DNA: TGTGCCAGCGGGACACCCCTCCACTTT. Translating gives CASGTPLHF.

Worth noting for this clonotype: This sequence may be a read error, since a much larger clone differs from it by one base. This chain connects TRBV5-5 to TRBJ2-7, with D tentatively TRBD2 (5 bases). The germline gives CDR1 SGHKS, CDR2 YYEKEE (reference sequence). The CDR3 is 15 residues long. The CDR3 sequence is CTSSREGLVTYEQYF. The CDR3 nucleotides are TGTACCAGCAGCCGGGAAGGCCTAGTGACCTACGAGCAGTACTTC.

This clonotype was seen at least ten times. The chain has TRBV4-3 and TRBJ2-7; maybe TRBD2 (7 bases). Trimming took off 0 bases at V and 3 bases at J, with 18 bases between the two ends. CDR3 length: 17 residues. Germline lookup yields CDR1 LGHNA and CDR2 YSLEER. Here the CDR3 reads CASSQEGRGRGLYEQYF. DNA for the CDR3: TGCGCCAGCAGCCAAGAAGGTAGAGGGCGGGGGCTCTACGAGCAGTACTTC.

This clonotype appeared many times. The rearrangement joins TRBV12-3 or TRBV12-4 to TRBJ1-2; D may be TRBD1 (5 bases). With 1 base removed from V and 8 bases from J, the gap between germline ends came to 8 bases. CDR3 size: 12 residues. The CDR3 reads CASSLGWGGYTF. The CDR3 region has the DNA TGTGCCAGCAGTTTAGGGTGGGGCGGCTACACCTTC.

Many counts were recorded for this clonotype. The rearrangement links TRBV24-1 to TRBJ1-2; D is unresolved. V was trimmed by 1 base and J by 4 bases, leaving 15 bases between them. This CDR3 spans 16 amino acids. In germline, CDR1 is KGHDR, CDR2 SFDVKD. CDR3 amino acids: CATSDFWKMDGYGYTF. The CDR3 coding sequence is TGTGCCACCAGTGATTTTTGGAAGATGGATGGCTATGGCTACACCTTC.

The sample holds many counts of this clonotype. The CDR3 sequence is CASSVVASRKETQYF. The CDR3 bases are TGTGCCAGCAGCGTAGTCGCTAGCAGAAAAGAGACCCAGTACTTC. The chain links TRBV9 to TRBJ2-5; TRBD2 might be the D (5 bases). The CDR3 sequence is 15 residues long. Looked up from germline, CDR1 is SGDLS and CDR2 is YYNGEE. V lost 0 bases, J lost 3 bases, and 12 bases lay in between.